What follows are 21 T cell receptor beta chains derived from one specimen sequenced in a study of T cells in Graves' hyperthyroidism and ophthalmopathy. Template material for amplifying TCR beta CDR3 regions consisted of RNA transcripts. Researchers ran a first-round RT-PCR on the TCR CDR3 using the HTBI primer set. In TCRdb, the multiplex PCR reads were re-called with MiXCR into one record per CDR3 protein. The sample lists fewer than 650,000 distinct CDR3 sequences, around 15% occurring once. Material: blood. These receptors originate from a woman aged 40 to 49 with Graves' hyperthyroidism.

This clonotype was counted many times. The V and J genes are TRBV11-2 and TRBJ1-2; D not certain. The germline V gene has CDR1 SGHAT and CDR2 FQNNGV. The CDR3 sequence is 14 residues long. The ends were cut back, 0 bases at V and 7 bases at J, with 12 bases in the middle. Here the CDR3 reads CASSLDRQSGGYTF. As DNA, the CDR3 is TGTGCCAGCAGCTTAGACAGACAATCCGGTGGCTACACCTTC.

To note about this clonotype: This may come from a read error, since a much larger clone is one base off. The gene calls are TRBV4-1 and TRBJ2-7; 8 bases are a match to TRBD1. CDR3 length equals 15 residues. The V gene end was trimmed by 5 bases and the J gene end by 5 bases; junction bases not matched to a gene: 11. The germline CDR1 and CDR2 sequences are MGHRA and YSYEKL. CDR3 sequence reads: CASSTGQGAFDEQYF. The CDR3, as DNA: TGCGCCAGCAGCACAGGCCAGGGGGCCTTCGACGAGCAGTACTTC.

This clonotype has more than one count but fewer than ten. The chain employs TRBV27 and TRBJ2-7, with TRBD2 matching over 9 bases. V shed 3 bases, J shed 3 bases, and the junction held 9 bases outside the gene matches. The CDR3 sequence is 16 residues long. The germline CDR1 and CDR2 sequences are MNHEY and SMNVEV (reference sequence). DNA of the CDR3: TGTGCCAGCAGTTTGCAACCCCTAGCGGGAAACTACGAGCAGTACTTC. As protein: CASSLQPLAGNYEQYF.

This clonotype has a handful of counts. The chain links TRBV3-1 to TRBJ2-6, with D perhaps matching TRBD1 (5 bases). CDR1 and CDR2 from the germline V gene are LGHDT and YNNKEL (reference sequence). The CDR3 totals 15 residues. Trimming removed 2 bases at V and 0 bases at J, with 5 bases between. The CDR3 here is CASSQRGSGANVLTF. The CDR3 DNA reads as TGTGCCAGCAGCCAAAGGGGCTCTGGGGCCAACGTCCTGACTTTC.

This clonotype was counted ten times or more. The rearrangement links TRBV2 to TRBJ1-1; D unresolved. CDR1 SNHLY and CDR2 FYNNEI come from the germline V gene. V was shortened by 7 bases and J by 0 bases, with 9 bases between the two germline ends. The CDR3 contains 13 residues. The DNA for the CDR3 is TGTGCCAGCATCCCCTTAGTGAACACTGAAGCTTTCTTT. This translates into CASIPLVNTEAFF.

At least ten counts were recorded for this clonotype. The rearrangement uses TRBV12-3 or TRBV12-4 and TRBJ1-1; D not certain. The length of the CDR3 is 13 residues. Trimming pared 1 base from V and 11 bases from J, leaving 14 bases between. The CDR3 sequence is CASSLGGPTEAFF. CDR3 DNA: TGTGCCAGCAGTTTAGGAGGGCCCACGGAGGCTTTCTTT.

The chain joins TRBV5-1 to TRBJ2-7; possibly TRBD1 for D (6 bases). The germline CDR1 and CDR2 sequences are SGHRS and YFSETQ. Trimming cost V 4 bases and J 6 bases, with 17 bases left between them. The CDR3 has 14 amino acids. DNA of the CDR3: TGCGCCAGCAGCCCCGCCGGGACATCCATCGAGCAGTACTTC. It encodes CASSPAGTSIEQYF.

The V gene is TRBV28, the J gene TRBJ2-7; D is undetermined. The germline V gene has CDR1 MDHEN and CDR2 SYDVKM. The CDR3 is made up of 14 amino acids. V lost 6 bases and J 2 bases, leaving 14 bases between the germline ends. The CDR3 DNA sequence: TGTGCCAGCAGCTTCATAGCCTCAACCTACGAGCAGTACTTC. It specifies CASSFIASTYEQYF.

This clonotype was seen only a few times. The junction and the germline gene differ at one end; a read error may be behind it. V and J are TRBV9 and TRBJ2-3; D is undetermined. Germline CDR1 and CDR2: SGDLS and YYNGEE. The CDR3 spans 16 residues. This chain's CDR3 is CVSSVGPSAPQDTQYF. The CDR3 DNA reads TGTGTCAGCAGCGTAGGTCCGAGCGCACCACAAGATACGCAGTATTTT.

This clonotype was detected only a few times. This sequence joins TRBV19 and TRBJ1-1; D call uncertain. V lost 5 bases, J lost 1 base, and 8 bases lay in between. Germline CDR1 is LNHDA and CDR2 is SQIVND (reference sequence). The CDR3 length is 13 residues. The CDR3 protein is CASSSVANTEAFF. The CDR3 coding sequence is TGTGCCAGTAGTTCGGTGGCGAACACTGAAGCTTTCTTT. The whole variable domain, remainder taken from reference TRBV19 and TRBJ1-1, is DGGITQSPKYLFRKEGQNVTLSCEQNLNHDAMYWYRQDPGQGLRLIYYSQIVNDFQKGDIAEGYSVSREKKESFPLTVTSAQKNPTAFYLCASSSVANTEAFFGQGTRLTVV.

The J gene is TRBJ2-7, the V gene TRBV7-9; D possibly matches TRBD1 or TRBD2 (5 bases each). The CDR3 contains 15 residues. Between the trimmed V and J ends, which lost 5 bases and 1 base, there was a span of 15 bases. Per germline, CDR1 SEHNR and CDR2 FQNEAQ (reference sequence). Written as DNA, the CDR3 is TGTGCCAGCAGCCGACCGGGACCGAAGTCCTACGAGCAGTACTTC. Its translation: CASSRPGPKSYEQYF.

This chain uses TRBV7-9 with TRBJ2-7, with 7 bases lining up with TRBD2. Looked up from germline, CDR1 is SEHNR and CDR2 is FQNEAQ (reference sequence). After removal of 1 base from V and 5 bases from J, the junction contained 8 bases not matched to a gene. The CDR3 is 15 residues long. The CDR3 sequence is CASSLGGKSGDEQYF. The CDR3 DNA follows: TGTGCCAGCAGCTTAGGGGGAAAAAGCGGGGACGAGCAGTACTTC.

At least ten counts were recorded for this clonotype. The chain is built from TRBV7-2 and TRBJ2-3, with 13 positions matching TRBD2. CDR3 length: 21 residues. CDR1 and CDR2 (germline): SGHTA, FQGNSA. V trimming: 1 base; J trimming: 1 base; junction bases outside the gene matches: 14. As DNA, the CDR3 is TGTGCCAGCAGCTTAGTATCTTGGACTAGCGGGAGTAATGCGGGCACAGATACGCAGTATTTT. Residues: CASSLVSWTSGSNAGTDTQYF.

In its sample, this clonotype was seen many times. The J gene is TRBJ2-1, the V gene TRBV5-1; D not resolved. Trimming cost V 0 bases and J 3 bases, with 7 bases left between them. The CDR3 is 14 residues long. Germline CDR1 reads SGHRS; CDR2 reads YFSETQ. In DNA form, the CDR3 reads TGCGCCAGCAGCTTGGCCCCGGTCTACAATGAGCAGTTCTTC. Its translation is CASSLAPVYNEQFF.

This clonotype showed up many times. V and J are TRBV6-1 and TRBJ2-3; the match to TRBD2 covers 10 bases. CDR1 MNHNS and CDR2 SASEGT come from the germline V gene. The CDR3 has 15 residues. Trimming at V came to 5 bases and at J to 5 bases, leaving 7 bases not matched to a gene. CDR3 amino acids: CASSYSGRAQDTQYF. The CDR3 coding sequence is TGTGCCAGCAGTTACAGCGGGAGGGCCCAAGATACGCAGTATTTT.

This clonotype was observed many times. The genes are TRBV12-3 or TRBV12-4 and TRBJ1-1; 12 bases are shared with TRBD1. The V segment lost 4 bases and the J segment 5 bases; nucleotides outside the gene matches: 8. The CDR3 extends over 16 amino acids. The CDR3 region is CASSSGTGGGRTEAFF. CDR3 nucleotides: TGTGCCAGCAGTTCTGGGACAGGGGGCGGAAGGACTGAAGCTTTCTTT.

Turning to this clonotype: A much larger clone lies a single base off, so this may be a read error. J is TRBJ1-1 and V is TRBV5-1; D not resolved. Per the germline V gene, CDR1 is SGHRS and CDR2 is YFSETQ. The CDR3 extends over 13 amino acids. The CDR3 DNA reads TGTGCCAGCAGCACGTACATGAACACTGAAGCTTTCTTT. Amino acid sequence: CASSTYMNTEAFF.

This clonotype was detected many times. The chain links TRBV28 to TRBJ1-6, with 8 bases identical to TRBD1. In germline, CDR1 is MDHEN, CDR2 SYDVKM. Unmatched junction bases numbered 4, after V lost 6 bases and J lost 0 bases. CDR3 size: 16 residues. The DNA for the CDR3 is TGTGCCAGCAGGAGGACAGGGAGCTCCTATAATTCACCCCTCCACTTT. This gives the protein CASRRTGSSYNSPLHF.

The chain joins TRBV19 to TRBJ2-1; D ambiguous. Germline lookup yields CDR1 LNHDA and CDR2 SQIVND (reference sequence). V was clipped by 0 bases and J by 3 bases, with 9 bases between them. This CDR3 has 15 amino acids. The CDR3 reads CASSIEGVVYNEQFF. DNA of the CDR3: TGTGCCAGTAGTATAGAAGGAGTGGTCTACAATGAGCAGTTCTTC.

This clonotype was seen repeatedly, ten times or more. V usage is TRBV7-2 and J usage is TRBJ2-5, with a possible D match to TRBD2 (5 bases). Trimming removed 7 bases from V and 4 bases from J, with 13 bases in between. The CDR3 contains 13 residues. Germline V gene lookup returns CDR1 SGHTA and CDR2 FQGNSA. The DNA for the CDR3 is TGTGCCAGCACCCCCCAGGCGGGAGAGACCCAGTACTTC. Its protein product is CASTPQAGETQYF. The full variable domain, its missing parts supplied by reference TRBV7-2 and TRBJ2-5, is GAGVSQSPSNKVTEKGKDVELRCDPISGHTALYWYRQSLGQGLEFLIYFQGNSAPDKSGLPSDRFSAERTGGSVSTLTIQRTQQEDSAVYLCASTPQAGETQYFGPGTRLLVL.

V is TRBV2 and J is TRBJ2-1; TRBD1 matches 9 bases. The length of the CDR3 is 16 residues. CDR1 is SNHLY, CDR2 FYNNEI, per germline. V gave up 5 bases and J gave up 2 bases; unmatched junction bases: 7. The CDR3 coding sequence is TGTGCCAGCAGTTCGGACAGGGGTGGTCCCTACAATGAGCAGTTCTTC. The encoded protein is CASSSDRGGPYNEQFF.